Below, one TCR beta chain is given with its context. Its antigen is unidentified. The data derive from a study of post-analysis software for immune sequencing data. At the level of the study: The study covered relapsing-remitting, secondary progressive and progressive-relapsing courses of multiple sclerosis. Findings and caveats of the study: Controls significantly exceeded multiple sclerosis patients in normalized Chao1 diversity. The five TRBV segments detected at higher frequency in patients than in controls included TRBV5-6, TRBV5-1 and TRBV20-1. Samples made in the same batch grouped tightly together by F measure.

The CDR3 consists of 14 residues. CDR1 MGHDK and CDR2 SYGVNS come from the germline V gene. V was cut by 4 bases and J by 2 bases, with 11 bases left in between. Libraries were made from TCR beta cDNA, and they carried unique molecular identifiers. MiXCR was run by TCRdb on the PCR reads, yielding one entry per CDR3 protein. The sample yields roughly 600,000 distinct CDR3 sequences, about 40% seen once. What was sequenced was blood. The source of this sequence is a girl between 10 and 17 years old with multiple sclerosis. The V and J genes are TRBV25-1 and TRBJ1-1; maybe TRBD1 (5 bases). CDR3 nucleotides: TGTGCCAGCAGTGCTTGGGGGTCTAACACTGAAGCTTTCTTT. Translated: CASSAWGSNTEAFF.